A selection of T cell receptor beta chains follows, all from one sample in a study of blood T cells in healthy people across ages. TCRdb re-analysed the 5' RACE reads in MiXCR, keeping a single row per CDR3 protein. The sample records 630,000 or so distinct CDR3 sequences, approximately 30% being singletons. Sequencing input: blood. All receptors derive from a woman aged 80 or over in good health. Each CDR3 is given with its conserved first and last residue. The D gene is left open where the match is weak. Where a row states a size, it is once, few, many or the class of an expanded clone; other rows omit it.

v_call	j_call	clone_size	d_call	cdr3_aa	cdr3_nt
TRBV20-1	TRBJ1-2	many	TRBD1	CSASRTGDGYTF	TGCAGTGCTAGCAGGACAGGGGATGGCTACACCTTC
TRBV9	TRBJ1-2	-	-	CASSVGGVVGYTF	TGTGCCAGCAGCGTTGGAGGGGTGGTTGGCTACACCTTC
TRBV12-3/TRBV12-4	TRBJ1-2	-	-	CASGLRTDYGYTF	TGTGCCAGCGGTTTACGGACAGATTATGGCTACACCTTC
TRBV6-2/TRBV6-3	TRBJ1-5	-	-	CASSIASGLGQPQHF	TGTGCCAGCAGCATAGCTTCTGGTTTAGGTCAGCCCCAGCATTTT
TRBV7-2	TRBJ2-7	many	-	CASSLRGGAWSYEQYF	TGTGCCAGCAGCTTACGTGGGGGGGCGTGGTCCTACGAGCAGTACTTC
TRBV6-5	TRBJ1-1	many	-	CASEVGTEAFF	TGTGCCAGCGAGGTGGGCACTGAAGCTTTCTTT
TRBV29-1	TRBJ1-1	-	-	CSVDKGRANTEAFF	TGCAGCGTTGATAAGGGACGGGCGAACACTGAAGCTTTCTTT
TRBV6-6	TRBJ2-5	-	TRBD2	CASSRAGGQPETQYF	TGTGCCAGCAGCCGAGCGGGGGGGCAGCCAGAGACCCAGTACTTC
TRBV29-1	TRBJ2-5	many	-	CSVELVGETQYF	TGCAGCGTTGAACTAGTCGGGGAGACCCAGTACTTC
TRBV7-2	TRBJ1-2	-	-	CASSPRRLYGYTF	TGTGCCAGCAGCCCCCGGCGGCTCTATGGCTACACCTTC